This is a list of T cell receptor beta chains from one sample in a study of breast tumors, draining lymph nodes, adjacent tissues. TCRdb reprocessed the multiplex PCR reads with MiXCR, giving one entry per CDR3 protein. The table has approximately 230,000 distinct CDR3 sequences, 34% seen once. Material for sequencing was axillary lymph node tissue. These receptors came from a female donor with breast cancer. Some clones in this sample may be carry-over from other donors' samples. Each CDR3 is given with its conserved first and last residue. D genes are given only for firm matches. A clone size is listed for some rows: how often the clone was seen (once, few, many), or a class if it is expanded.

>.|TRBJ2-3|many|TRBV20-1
TGCAGTGCTAGAATTGATACGCAGTATTTT
CSARIDTQYF
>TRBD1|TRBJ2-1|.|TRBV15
TGTGCCCGGACAGGGGCGAAGGATGAGCAGTTCTTC
CARTGAKDEQFF
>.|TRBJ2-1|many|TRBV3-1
TGTGCCAGCAGCCCCCCGGCTAGCACCCGCTCGCAGTTCTTC
CASSPPASTRSQFF
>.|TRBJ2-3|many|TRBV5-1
TGCGCCAGCCTGGGAGGAGGGAGCCCAAGCACAGATACGCAGTATTTT
CASLGGGSPSTDTQYF
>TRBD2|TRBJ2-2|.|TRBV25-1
TGTGCCAGTTCCCCTAGGGCTAGCGGGAGCGTTTCCGGGGAGCTGTTTTTT
CASSPRASGSVSGELFF
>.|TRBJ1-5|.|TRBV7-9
TGTGCCAGCAGCTCCCGGGAAGCTAACACAGATACGCAGCATTTT
CASSSREANTDTQHF
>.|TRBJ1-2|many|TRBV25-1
TGTGCCAGCAGTGAGGGGTCTGGCTATGGCTACACCTTC
CASSEGSGYGYTF
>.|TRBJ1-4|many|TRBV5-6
TGTGCCAGCAGCGGACCCGACAGTTTTAATGAAAAACTGTTTTTT
CASSGPDSFNEKLFF
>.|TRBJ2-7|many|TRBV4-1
TGCGCCAGCAGCCCAGGGGGGAGGCTAGCGCAATACGAGCAGTACTTC
CASSPGGRLAQYEQYF
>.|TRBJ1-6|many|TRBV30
TGTGCCTGGTCAGGAGACTCCTATAATTCACCCCTCCACTTT
CAWSGDSYNSPLHF
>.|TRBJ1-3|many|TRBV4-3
TGCGCCAGCAGCCAAGATTTGGGGGGCTCTGGAAACACCATATATTTT
CASSQDLGGSGNTIYF
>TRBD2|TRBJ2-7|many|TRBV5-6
TGTGCCAGCAGCTTCAACAGACTAGCGGGAGCCTACGAGCAGTACTTC
CASSFNRLAGAYEQYF
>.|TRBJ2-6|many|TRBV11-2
TGTGCCAGCAGCTTAGGTGGGGCAAGGGTCCTGACTTTC
CASSLGGARVLTF
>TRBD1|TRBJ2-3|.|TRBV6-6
TGTGCCAGCAGTCACCCGGGACAGGGGACAGATACGCAGTATTTT
CASSHPGQGTDTQYF
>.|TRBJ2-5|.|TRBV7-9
TGTGCCAGCAGCTCGGACGGCTATGGCTGGGGGGAGACCCAGTACTTC
CASSSDGYGWGETQYF
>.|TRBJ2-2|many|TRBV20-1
TGCAGTGCTAGTTATTCTTCGAACACCGGGGAGCTGTTTTTT
CSASYSSNTGELFF
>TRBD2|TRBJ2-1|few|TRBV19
TGTGCCAGTAGTTTGGTAGCGGGAGGGGGCAATGAGCAGTTCTTC
CASSLVAGGGNEQFF
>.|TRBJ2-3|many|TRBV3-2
TGTGCCAGCAGCCAAGTTCTCGGACTAGCGGGCACAGATACGCAGTATTTT
CASSQVLGLAGTDTQYF
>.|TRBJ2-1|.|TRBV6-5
TGTGCCAGCAGTTACGGGGACAACGAATACAATGAGCAGTTCTTC
CASSYGDNEYNEQFF
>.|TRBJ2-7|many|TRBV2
TGTGCCAGCAGGGAGGTGGGGCCCTCCTACGAGCAGTACTTC
CASREVGPSYEQYF
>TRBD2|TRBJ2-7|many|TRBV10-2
TGCGCCAGCAGTGAGTCGAAACTAGCGGGAGTCTTGGGCGAGCAGTACTTC
CASSESKLAGVLGEQYF
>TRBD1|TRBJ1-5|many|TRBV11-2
TGTGCCAGCAGCTTGGACAGGGGGGAGAATCAGCCCCAGCATTTT
CASSLDRGENQPQHF
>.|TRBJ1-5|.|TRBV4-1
TGCGCCAGCAGCCAAGAGGGGGTAGGGCTCGGTCAGCCCCAGCATTTT
CASSQEGVGLGQPQHF
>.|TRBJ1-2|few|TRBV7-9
TGTGCCAGCAGCTTAGGCGGGGGAGGAAACACCTTC
CASSLGGGGNTF
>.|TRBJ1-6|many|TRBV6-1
TGTGCCAGCAGCACCGGGACGGACAATTCACCCCTCCACTTT
CASSTGTDNSPLHF
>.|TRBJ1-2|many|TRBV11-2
TGTGCCAGCAGCTTATTTTCTGGACAGCCAACATATGGCTACACCTTC
CASSLFSGQPTYGYTF
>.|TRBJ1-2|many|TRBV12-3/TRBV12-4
TGTGCCAGCAGTTGGTCAGGGAATGTCGGCTACACCTTC
CASSWSGNVGYTF
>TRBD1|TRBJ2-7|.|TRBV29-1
TGCAACTCCGGGACAGGCTACGAGCAGTACTTC
CNSGTGYEQYF
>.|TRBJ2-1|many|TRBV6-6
TGTGCCAGCAGTTATTCGCCCGAGTACAATGAGCAGTTCTTC
CASSYSPEYNEQFF
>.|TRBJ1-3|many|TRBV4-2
TGTGCCAGCAGCCTCGACAGGATCTCTGGAAACACCATATATTTT
CASSLDRISGNTIYF